This passage covers 4 T cell receptor beta chains from one sample sequenced in a study of blood T cell repertoires in COVID-19. The table came from immunoSEQ multiplex PCR; TCRdb's copy has only in-frame clones and leaves some out. The data show about 290,000 clones, under 90% seen once. Source material: peripheral blood. These receptors were collected from a woman in her twenties or thirties with COVID-19, enrolled during active disease.

J is TRBJ2-5 and V is TRBV7-9; D not certain. V was trimmed by 1 base and J by 0 bases, leaving 12 bases between them. This CDR3 has 16 amino acids. Germline loops: CDR1 SEHNR, CDR2 FQNEAQ (reference sequence). CDR3 amino acids: CASSLGVPGYQETQYF. CDR3 in DNA: TGTGCCAGCAGCTTAGGGGTGCCAGGATACCAAGAGACCCAGTACTTC.

This clone was found a few times. The junction and the germline gene differ at one end; a read error may be behind it. The chain carries TRBV28 and TRBJ1-2; no clear D. The CDR3 spans 14 residues. Germline CDR1 is MDHEN and CDR2 is SYDVKM. CDR3 loop: CASSLYLGTYGYTF. The CDR3 DNA reads as TGTGCCAGCAGCTTATATTTGGGCACTTATGGCTACACCTTC.

This chain links TRBV19 with TRBJ2-1; 7 bases agree with TRBD1. Per germline, CDR1 LNHDA and CDR2 SQIVND (reference sequence). With V trimmed by 4 bases and J by 9 bases, 21 bases remained unmatched. This CDR3 is built from 18 residues. The CDR3 DNA reads as TGTGCCAGTAGTACCCCTAAGGGGGCGGGTATGGGGAGTGGTGAGCAGTTCTTC. It is translated as CASSTPKGAGMGSGEQFF.

The rearrangement joins TRBV29-1 to TRBJ1-2, with D possibly matching TRBD1 (5 bases). Germline CDR1 is SQVTM and CDR2 is ANQGSEA. This CDR3 has 14 residues. Deletions cut 4 bases from V and 4 bases from J, with 16 bases between. The CDR3 loop reads CSVGGGFSGYGYTF. The CDR3 DNA follows: TGCAGCGTTGGTGGGGGGTTCAGCGGCTATGGCTACACCTTC.